These 6 T cell receptor beta chains share one sample of origin, sequenced in a study of beta chain features in type 1 diabetes. Their antigens are not known. Findings of the study overall: In every one of the four CD4+ subsets, TCRB CDR3s were moderately but significantly shorter in Type 1 diabetes patients.

TCRB transcripts that were expressed got sequenced, as all of the isolated RNA had been reverse transcribed. Data came from immunoSEQ multiplex PCR; TCRdb stores just in-frame clones and leaves some out. The sample carries almost 350,000 clones, 7% to 10% recorded once. Material: central memory CD4+ T cells from blood. These receptors all stem from a man under 40 with type 1 diabetes.

The genes are TRBV7-9 and TRBJ2-2; possible D gene TRBD1, 6 bases. Germline values: CDR1 SEHNR, CDR2 FQNEAQ (reference sequence). Trimming took 3 bases from V and 3 from J, leaving 11 bases between them. CDR3 length: 15 residues. CDR3 DNA sequence: TGTGCCAGCAGCTTGGGACACGGCTACACCGGGGAGCTGTTTTTT. Its protein is CASSLGHGYTGELFF.

This chain links TRBV7-6 with TRBJ2-1; 7 positions agree with TRBD1. The J segment lost 3 bases and the V segment lost 2 bases, leaving 7 bases of the junction unmatched. This CDR3 contains 16 residues. Germline lookup yields CDR1 SGHVS and CDR2 FNYEAQ. CDR3 coding DNA: TGTGCCAGCAGCTTATCGGAAGGGACAGTCTACAATGAGCAGTTCTTC. Translating it yields CASSLSEGTVYNEQFF.

This clone was picked up a small number of times. The rearrangement links TRBV11-2 to TRBJ2-2; tentatively, D is TRBD2 (6 bases). Between the trimmed V and J ends, which lost 5 bases and 7 bases, there was a span of 17 bases. Germline lookup yields CDR1 SGHAT and CDR2 FQNNGV. This CDR3 has 15 amino acids. CDR3 protein: CASSKDPGVIGELFF. CDR3 nucleotide sequence: TGTGCCAGCAGCAAGGACCCGGGGGTGATCGGGGAGCTGTTTTTT.

This clone has only a few counts. The chain combines TRBV7-2 with TRBJ2-1; D assignment may be TRBD1 or TRBD2 (6 bases each). CDR1 is SGHTA, CDR2 FQGNSA, per germline. There are 14 residues in the CDR3. Trimming removed 5 bases from V and 2 bases from J, with 10 bases in between. DNA of the CDR3: TGTGCCAGCAGCCGTGGGGGGCCCTACAATGAGCAGTTCTTC. Protein sequence: CASSRGGPYNEQFF.

The rearrangement joins TRBV10-1 to TRBJ2-1; 7 bases agree with TRBD2. CDR1 WNHNN and CDR2 SYGVQD come from the germline V gene (reference sequence). The ends lost 6 bases at V and 10 bases at J; junction bases unmatched: 12. CDR3 size: 14 residues. This CDR3 is CASSVGGGAREQFF. The CDR3 DNA is TGCGCCAGCAGCGTCGGCGGGGGAGCCAGGGAGCAGTTCTTC.

V is TRBV9 and J is TRBJ2-3; the D is unclear. Trimming removed 4 bases at V and 2 bases at J, with 11 bases between. Germline V gene lookup returns CDR1 SGDLS and CDR2 YYNGEE. The CDR3 consists of 14 residues. CDR3 nucleotide sequence: TGTGCCAGCAGCCCCGCCCAGCACACAGATACGCAGTATTTT. Its translation is CASSPAQHTDTQYF. The whole variable domain, filled in from reference TRBV9 and TRBJ2-3, reads DSGVTQTPKHLITATGQRVTLRCSPRSGDLSVYWYQQSLDQGLQFLIQYYNGEERAKGNILERFSAQQFPDLHSELNLSSLELGDSALYFCASSPAQHTDTQYFGPGTRLTVL.